These T cell receptor beta chains were read from a single sample in a study of blood T cell repertoires in COVID-19. Generated by immunoSEQ multiplex PCR, the TCRdb table keeps only in-frame clones and is missing some. Of approximately 250,000 clones listed, less than 95% are singletons. The material sequenced was PBMCs or T cells enriched from blood (not recorded which). These TCRs come from a man in his forties who had been exposed to COVID-19. The CDR3 runs from the conserved cysteine through the conserved F or W. The order of the fields is J gene, V gene, CDR3 protein.

TRBJ1-1 | TRBV19 | CASSIGGQGTMNTEAFF
TRBJ1-2 | TRBV7-3 | CASSLQGDSYGYTF
TRBJ2-2 | TRBV7-3 | CASSLGGSGAGELFF
TRBJ1-3 | TRBV28 | CASSLSGVSGNTIYF
TRBJ1-1 | TRBV18 | CASSQTGTGVTEAFF
TRBJ2-4 | TRBV27 | CATSPWTGRVNIQYF
TRBJ1-3 | TRBV5-4 | CASSFTTGNSGNTIYF
TRBJ2-1 | TRBV5-1 | CASSWRGGSTYNEQFF
TRBJ2-1 | TRBV5-1 | CASSTQGSPNNEQFF
TRBJ2-7 | TRBV7-9 | CASDAGVSVEQYF
TRBJ1-2 | TRBV21-1 | CASGQGANYGYTF
TRBJ1-1 | TRBV11-3 | CASSLLGEDTEAFF
TRBJ1-1 | TRBV21-1 | CASSGQEQGNTEAFF
TRBJ2-7 | TRBV4-1 | CASSSTSGAYEQYF
TRBJ2-7 | TRBV27 | CASSFFPGFEQYF
TRBJ1-5 | TRBV2 | CASSDNSYGQPQHF
TRBJ2-5 | TRBV30 | CAYKGLHSQETQYF
TRBJ2-1 | TRBV11-1 | CASSALAGNEQFF